This entry is about one TCR beta chain. What it binds is not known. This entry is derived from a study of T cell responses to AZD1222 COVID-19 vaccine. Study-wide findings and caveats: Unmutated variant regions are reportedly the target of nearly half of TCRs that are spike-specific. Breadth and depth of Spike-specific TCRs rose after two AZD1222 doses. Spike as a whole was targeted by vaccine-associated CD4 TCRs, dominant at 160-218 and 743-854.

The protocol was immunoSEQ multiplex PCR, while the TCRdb copy is restricted to in-frame clones and leaves out a portion. The sample includes 85,000 to 130,000 clones, 75% to 90% of them seen just once. Germline CDR1 MNHNS, CDR2 SASEGT. V lost 4 bases, J lost 1 base, and 17 bases lay in between. This CDR3 has 17 amino acids. The TCR originated in an adult in good health. The chain carries TRBV6-1 and TRBJ1-3; possibly TRBD1 for D (5 bases). This specimen consisted of peripheral blood, obtained on day 0 of AZD1222 vaccination. The CDR3 loop reads CASSGRQSWRSGNTIYF. The CDR3 region has the DNA TGTGCCAGCAGTGGCAGACAGTCTTGGAGGTCTGGAAACACCATATATTTT.